This T cell receptor (beta chain) was found in a study of T cells after yellow fever vaccination. Regarding the study as a whole: Abundant clonotypes (contaminants from the bulk population) could be present in FACS-sorted repertoires.

For this clonotype: Its specificity is not known.

The CDR3 covers 15 residues. Germline assignment: CDR1 KGHDR and CDR2 SFDVKD. After removal of 0 bases from V and 3 bases from J, the junction contained 3 bases not matched to a gene. Universal primer sites and UMIs were introduced during 5'RACE template-switching synthesis of TCR cDNA. TCRdb used MiXCR to reprocess the 5' RACE reads, holding one entry per CDR3 protein. The repertoire consists of 400,000 or so distinct CDR3 sequences, with approximately 19% occurring once and the leading ten covering 15% to 20%. The chain combines TRBV24-1 with TRBJ2-5; 7 bases are a match to TRBD1. The material was PBMCs, obtained before the yellow fever booster vaccination. This TCR derives from a man aged 18-30 years who received the YFV17D yellow fever vaccine. CDR3 in amino acids: CATSDLPGTEETQYF. The CDR3 coding sequence is TGTGCCACCAGTGATTTGCCTGGGACAGAAGAGACCCAGTACTTC.